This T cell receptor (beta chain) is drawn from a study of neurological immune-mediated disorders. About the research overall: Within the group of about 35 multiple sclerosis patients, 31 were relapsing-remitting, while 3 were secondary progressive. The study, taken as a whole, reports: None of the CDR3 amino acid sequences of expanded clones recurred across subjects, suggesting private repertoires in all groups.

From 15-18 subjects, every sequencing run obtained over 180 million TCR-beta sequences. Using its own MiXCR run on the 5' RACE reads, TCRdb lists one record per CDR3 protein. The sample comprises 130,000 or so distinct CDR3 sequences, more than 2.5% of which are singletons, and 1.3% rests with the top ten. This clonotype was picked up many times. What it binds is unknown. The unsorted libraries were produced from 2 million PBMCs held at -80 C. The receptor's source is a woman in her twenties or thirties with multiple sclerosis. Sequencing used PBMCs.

In nucleotides, the CDR3 is TGCGCCAGCAGCCTACCATTAGCGGGAGGCACAGATACGCAGTATTTT. Its translation: CASSLPLAGGTDTQYF. J is TRBJ2-3 and V is TRBV5-1, with 9 bases fitting TRBD2. Germline V gives CDR1 SGHRS, CDR2 YFSETQ. The length of the CDR3 is 16 residues. The V gene end was trimmed by 4 bases and the J gene end by 1 base; junction bases not matched to a gene: 7. The full variable domain, completed using reference TRBV5-1 and TRBJ2-3, is KAGVTQTPRYLIKTRGQQVTLSCSPISGHRSVSWYQQTPGQGLQFLFEYFSETQRNKGNFPGRFSGRQFSNSRSEMNVSTLELGDSALYLCASSLPLAGGTDTQYFGPGTRLTVL.